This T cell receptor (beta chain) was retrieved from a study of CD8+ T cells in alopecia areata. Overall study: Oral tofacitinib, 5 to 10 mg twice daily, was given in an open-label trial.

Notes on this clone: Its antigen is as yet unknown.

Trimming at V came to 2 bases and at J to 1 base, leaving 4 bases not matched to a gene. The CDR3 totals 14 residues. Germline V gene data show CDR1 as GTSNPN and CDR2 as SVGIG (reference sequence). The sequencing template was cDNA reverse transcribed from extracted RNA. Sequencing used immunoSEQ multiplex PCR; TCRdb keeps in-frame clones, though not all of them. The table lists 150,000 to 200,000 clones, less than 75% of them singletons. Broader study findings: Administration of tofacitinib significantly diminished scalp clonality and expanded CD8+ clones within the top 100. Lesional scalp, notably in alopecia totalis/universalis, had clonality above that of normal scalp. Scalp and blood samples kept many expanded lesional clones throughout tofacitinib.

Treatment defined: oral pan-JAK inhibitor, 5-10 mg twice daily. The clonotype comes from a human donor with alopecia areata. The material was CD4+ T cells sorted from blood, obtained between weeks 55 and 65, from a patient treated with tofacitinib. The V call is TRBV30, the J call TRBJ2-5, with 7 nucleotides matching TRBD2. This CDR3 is CAWSQSGIQETQYF. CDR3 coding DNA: TGTGCCTGGAGTCAAAGCGGGATCCAAGAGACCCAGTACTTC. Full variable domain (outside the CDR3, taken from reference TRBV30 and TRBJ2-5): SQTIHQWPATLVQPVGSPLSLECTVEGTSNPNLYWYRQAAGRGLQLLFYSVGIGQISSEVPQNLSASRPQDRQFILSSKKLLLSDSGFYLCAWSQSGIQETQYFGPGTRLLVL.